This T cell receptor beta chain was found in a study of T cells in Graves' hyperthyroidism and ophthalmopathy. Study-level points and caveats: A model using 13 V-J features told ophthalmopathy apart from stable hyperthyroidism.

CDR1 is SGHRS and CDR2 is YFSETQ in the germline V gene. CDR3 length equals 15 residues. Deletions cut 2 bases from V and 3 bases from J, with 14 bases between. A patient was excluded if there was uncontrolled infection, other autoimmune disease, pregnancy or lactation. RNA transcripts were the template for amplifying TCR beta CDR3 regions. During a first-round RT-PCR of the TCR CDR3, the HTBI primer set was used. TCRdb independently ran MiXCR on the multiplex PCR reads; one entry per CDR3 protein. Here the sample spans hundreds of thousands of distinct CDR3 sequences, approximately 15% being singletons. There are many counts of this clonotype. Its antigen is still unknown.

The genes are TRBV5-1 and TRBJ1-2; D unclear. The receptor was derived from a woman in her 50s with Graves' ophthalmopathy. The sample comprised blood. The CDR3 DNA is TGCGCCAGCAGCTTCCGGCAAGACCCTTACTATGGCTACACCTTC. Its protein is CASSFRQDPYYGYTF.